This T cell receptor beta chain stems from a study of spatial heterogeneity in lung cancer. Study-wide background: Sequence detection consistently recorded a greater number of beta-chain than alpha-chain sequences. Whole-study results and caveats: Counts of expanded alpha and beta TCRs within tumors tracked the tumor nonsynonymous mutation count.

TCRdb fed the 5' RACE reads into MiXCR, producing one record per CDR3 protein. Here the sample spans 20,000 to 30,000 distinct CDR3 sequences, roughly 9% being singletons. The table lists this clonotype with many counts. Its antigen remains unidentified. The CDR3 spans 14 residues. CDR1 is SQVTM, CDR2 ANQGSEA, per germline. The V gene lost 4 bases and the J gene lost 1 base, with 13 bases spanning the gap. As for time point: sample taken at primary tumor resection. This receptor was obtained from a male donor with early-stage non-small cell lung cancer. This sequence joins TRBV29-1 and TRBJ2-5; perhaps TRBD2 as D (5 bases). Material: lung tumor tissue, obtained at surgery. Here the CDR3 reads CSVAPRGAQETQYF. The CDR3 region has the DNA TGCAGCGTTGCACCCCGGGGAGCCCAAGAGACCCAGTACTTC. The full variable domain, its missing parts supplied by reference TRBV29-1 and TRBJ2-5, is SAVISQKPSRDICQRGTSLTIQCQVDSQVTMMFWYRQQPGQSLTLIATANQGSEATYESGFVIDKFPISRPNLTFSTLTVSNMSPEDSSIYLCSVAPRGAQETQYFGPGTRLLVL.